The clone carrying this TCR beta chain has ten or more counts. This CDR3 has 13 amino acids. Trimming left V 8 bases short and J 6 bases short, with 16 bases between. Germline-derived CDR1 and CDR2 are SGHAT and FQNNGV. The source of the sample is a study of spatial heterogeneity in lung cancer. Sample time point: blood at routine non-recurrence follow-up after resection. One entry per CDR3 protein, called by TCRdb with MiXCR from the 5' RACE reads. Of over 70,000 distinct CDR3 sequences listed, 8% to 9.5% are singletons. This chain connects TRBV11-2 to TRBJ1-1; no clear D. The specimen was PBMCs, collected at follow-up. This receptor was obtained from a female donor with early-stage non-small cell lung cancer. CDR3 sequence (DNA): TGTGCCAGCGAAAAGCGGGCCGGACCTGAAGCTTTCTTT. It yields the protein CASEKRAGPEAFF.